There are a few counts of the clone carrying this T cell receptor beta chain. Per germline, CDR1 DFQATT and CDR2 SNEGSKA (reference sequence). This CDR3 is built from 13 residues. The V segment lost 6 bases and the J segment 6 bases; nucleotides outside the gene matches: 6. These data come from a study of T-cell memory formation after mild COVID-19. Study-level information: TCR clusters mostly belonged to single donors.

TCRdb called the 5' RACE reads again in MiXCR, with one record for every CDR3 protein. The table records 150,000 to 200,000 distinct CDR3 sequences, around 20% of them present only once. The chain recombines TRBV20-1 with TRBJ2-1, with TRBD2 identical over 9 bases. The sequenced sample consisted of PBMCs or a T cell subset sorted from them (not recorded which). This sequence originates from a man between 18 and 35 years old who had mild COVID-19 (a few samples of this study predate the infection). Cell type and time point are not known. For the CDR3, the DNA is TGCAGTGCCTACCTAGCGGGGTTCAATGAGCAGTTCTTC. This translates into CSAYLAGFNEQFF.